This T cell receptor (beta chain) comes out of a study of shared clonotypes between healthy human individuals. Across the whole study: Aged 18 to 49, the donors were a couple of women and a few men. CD4 naive and memory got three plates each, CD8 naive two, CD8 memory one.

Produced via immunoSEQ multiplex PCR; TCRdb's table is partial and in-frame only. The sample carries hundreds of thousands of clones, over 65% recorded once. The origin of this receptor is a young woman in good health. The sample consisted of memory CD4+ T cells sorted from blood. Indicated subset: CD45RA-negative fraction.

CDR3 sequence: CASSSPGQRPYEQYF. CDR3 sequence (DNA): TGTGCCAGCAGTTCGCCTGGACAGCGACCCTACGAGCAGTACTTC. The chain combines TRBV27 with TRBJ2-7, with a possible D match to TRBD1 (6 bases). This CDR3 comprises 15 residues. The V and J ends lost 4 bases and 2 bases respectively, with 15 bases between them. Germline V gene data show CDR1 as MNHEY and CDR2 as SMNVEV (reference sequence).